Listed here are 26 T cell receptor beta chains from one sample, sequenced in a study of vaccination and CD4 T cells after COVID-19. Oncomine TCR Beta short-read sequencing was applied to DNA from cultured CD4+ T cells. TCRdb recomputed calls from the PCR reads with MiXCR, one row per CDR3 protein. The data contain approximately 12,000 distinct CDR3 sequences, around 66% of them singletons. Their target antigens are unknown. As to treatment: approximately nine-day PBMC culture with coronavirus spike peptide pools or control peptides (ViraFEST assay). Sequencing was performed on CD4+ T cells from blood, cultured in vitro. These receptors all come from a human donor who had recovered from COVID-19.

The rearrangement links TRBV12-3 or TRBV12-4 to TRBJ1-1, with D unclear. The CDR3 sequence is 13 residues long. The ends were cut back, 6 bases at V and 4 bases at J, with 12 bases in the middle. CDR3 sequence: CASSQRSATEAFF. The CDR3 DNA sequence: TGTGCCAGCAGCCAAAGATCGGCCACTGAAGCTTTCTTT.

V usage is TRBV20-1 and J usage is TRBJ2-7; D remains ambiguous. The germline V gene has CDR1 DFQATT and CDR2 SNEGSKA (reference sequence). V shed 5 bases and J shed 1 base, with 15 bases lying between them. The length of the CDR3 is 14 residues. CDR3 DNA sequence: TGCAGTGCTCCACTTCTCCGGCAGTCCTACGAGCAGTACTTC. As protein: CSAPLLRQSYEQYF.

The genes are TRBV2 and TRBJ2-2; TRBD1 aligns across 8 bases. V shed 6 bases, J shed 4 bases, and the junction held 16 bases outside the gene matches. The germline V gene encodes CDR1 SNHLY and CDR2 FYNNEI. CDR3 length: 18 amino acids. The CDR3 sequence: CASRPRTGLTRSTGELFF. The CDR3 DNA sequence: TGTGCCAGCAGACCTAGGACAGGGCTCACACGAAGCACCGGGGAGCTGTTTTTT.

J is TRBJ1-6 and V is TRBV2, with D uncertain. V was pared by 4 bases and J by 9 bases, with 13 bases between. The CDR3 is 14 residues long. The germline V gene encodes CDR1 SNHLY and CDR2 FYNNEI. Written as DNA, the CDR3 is TGTGCCAGCAGTGGCCTCCGGGGAACTTCACCCCTCCACTTT. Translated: CASSGLRGTSPLHF. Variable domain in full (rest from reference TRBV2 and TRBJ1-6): EPEVTQTPSHQVTQMGQEVILRCVPISNHLYFYWYRQILGQKVEFLVSFYNNEISEKSEIFDDQFSVERPDGSNFTLKIRSTKLEDSAMYFCASSGLRGTSPLHFGNGTRLTVT.

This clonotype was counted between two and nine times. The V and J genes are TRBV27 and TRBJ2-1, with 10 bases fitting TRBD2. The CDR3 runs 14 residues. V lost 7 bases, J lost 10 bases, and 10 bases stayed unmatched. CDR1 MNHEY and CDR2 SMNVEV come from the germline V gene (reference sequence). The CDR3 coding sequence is TGTGCCAGCAAACGGCTAGCGGGAGTCGGGGAGCAGTTCTTC. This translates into CASKRLAGVGEQFF.

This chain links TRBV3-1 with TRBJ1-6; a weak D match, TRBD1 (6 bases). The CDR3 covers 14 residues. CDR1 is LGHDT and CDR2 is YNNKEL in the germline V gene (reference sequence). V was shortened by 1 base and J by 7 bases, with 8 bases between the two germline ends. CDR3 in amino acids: CASSQGTDNSPLHF. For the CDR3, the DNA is TGTGCCAGCAGCCAAGGGACAGACAATTCACCCCTCCACTTT.

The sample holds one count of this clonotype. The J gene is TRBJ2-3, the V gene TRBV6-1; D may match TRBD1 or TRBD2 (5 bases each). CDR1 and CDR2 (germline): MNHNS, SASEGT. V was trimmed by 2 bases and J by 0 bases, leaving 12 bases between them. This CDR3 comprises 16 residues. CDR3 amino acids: CASSERGALSTDTQYF. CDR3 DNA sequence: TGTGCCAGCAGTGAAAGGGGAGCCCTTAGCACAGATACGCAGTATTTT.

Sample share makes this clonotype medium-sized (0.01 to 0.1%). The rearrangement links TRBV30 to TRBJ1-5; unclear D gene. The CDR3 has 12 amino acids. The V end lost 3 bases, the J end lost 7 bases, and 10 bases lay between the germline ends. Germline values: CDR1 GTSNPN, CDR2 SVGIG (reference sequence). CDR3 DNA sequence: TGTGCCTGGAGCCCCGGTAGCCAGCCCCAGCATTTT. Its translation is CAWSPGSQPQHF.

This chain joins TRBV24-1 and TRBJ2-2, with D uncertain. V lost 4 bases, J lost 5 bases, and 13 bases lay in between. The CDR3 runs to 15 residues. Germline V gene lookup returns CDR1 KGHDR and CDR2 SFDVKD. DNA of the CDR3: TGTGCCACCAGTGACCGGAAGATGGCAACCGGGGAGCTGTTTTTT. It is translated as CATSDRKMATGELFF.

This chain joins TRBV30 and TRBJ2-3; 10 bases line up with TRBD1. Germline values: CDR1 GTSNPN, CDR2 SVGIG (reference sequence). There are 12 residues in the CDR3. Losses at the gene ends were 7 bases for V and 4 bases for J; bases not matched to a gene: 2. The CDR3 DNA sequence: TGTGCCTTGGACAGGGGGGCAGATACGCAGTATTTT. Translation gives CALDRGADTQYF.

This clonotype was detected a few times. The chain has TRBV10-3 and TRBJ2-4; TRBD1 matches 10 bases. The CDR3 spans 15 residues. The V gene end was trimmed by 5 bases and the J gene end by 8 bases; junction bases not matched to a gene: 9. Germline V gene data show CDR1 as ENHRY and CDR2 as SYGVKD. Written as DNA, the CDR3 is TGTGCCATCAGTTCCTCCGACAGGGGGCGTTACATTCAGTACTTC. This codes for CAISSSDRGRYIQYF.

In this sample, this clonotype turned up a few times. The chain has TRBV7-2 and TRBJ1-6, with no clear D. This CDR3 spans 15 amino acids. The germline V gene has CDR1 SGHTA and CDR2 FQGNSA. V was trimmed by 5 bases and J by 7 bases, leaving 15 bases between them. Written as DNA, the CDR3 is TGTGCCAGCAGCCCTGGTTGGGGAGAAAATTCACCCCTCCACTTT. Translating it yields CASSPGWGENSPLHF.

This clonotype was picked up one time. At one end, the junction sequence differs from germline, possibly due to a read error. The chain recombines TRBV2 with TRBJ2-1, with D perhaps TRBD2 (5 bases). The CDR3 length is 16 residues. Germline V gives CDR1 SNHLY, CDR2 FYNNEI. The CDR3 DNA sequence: TGTGCCAGCGGTCAACGGACTCGTAGCTCCTACAATAAGCAGTTCTTC. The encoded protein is CASGQRTRSSYNKQFF.

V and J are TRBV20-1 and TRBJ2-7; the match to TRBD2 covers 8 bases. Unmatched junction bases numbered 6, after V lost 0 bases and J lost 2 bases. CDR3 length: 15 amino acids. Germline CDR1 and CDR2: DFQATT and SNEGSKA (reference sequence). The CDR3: CSARERLREAYEQYF. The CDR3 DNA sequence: TGCAGTGCTAGAGAAAGATTGCGGGAGGCCTACGAGCAGTACTTC.

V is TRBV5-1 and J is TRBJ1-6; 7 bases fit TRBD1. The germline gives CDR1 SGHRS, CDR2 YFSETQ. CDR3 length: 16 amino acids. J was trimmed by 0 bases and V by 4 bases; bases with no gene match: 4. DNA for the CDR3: TGCGCCAGCAGCGTACAGGGGAGCTCCTATAATTCACCCCTCCACTTT. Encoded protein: CASSVQGSSYNSPLHF.

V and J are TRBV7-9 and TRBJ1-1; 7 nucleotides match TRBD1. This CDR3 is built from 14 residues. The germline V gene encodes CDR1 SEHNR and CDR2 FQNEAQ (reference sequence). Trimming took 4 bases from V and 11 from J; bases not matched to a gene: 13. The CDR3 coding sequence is TGTGCCAGCAGCTCAGACAGGGCCCCTTGGGTCGCTTTCTTT. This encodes CASSSDRAPWVAFF.

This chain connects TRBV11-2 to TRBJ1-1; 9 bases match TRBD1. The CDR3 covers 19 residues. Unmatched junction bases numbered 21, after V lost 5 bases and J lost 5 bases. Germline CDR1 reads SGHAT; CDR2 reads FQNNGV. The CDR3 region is CASSPRSPDGGQGRTEAFF. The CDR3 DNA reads TGTGCCAGCAGCCCACGGAGCCCGGATGGGGGACAGGGTAGGACTGAAGCTTTCTTT.

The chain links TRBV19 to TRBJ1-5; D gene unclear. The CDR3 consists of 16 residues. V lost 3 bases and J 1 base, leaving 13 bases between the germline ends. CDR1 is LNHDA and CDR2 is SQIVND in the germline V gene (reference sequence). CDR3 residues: CASSIIGQQSNQPQHF. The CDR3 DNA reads TGTGCCAGTAGTATTATAGGGCAACAAAGCAATCAGCCCCAGCATTTT.

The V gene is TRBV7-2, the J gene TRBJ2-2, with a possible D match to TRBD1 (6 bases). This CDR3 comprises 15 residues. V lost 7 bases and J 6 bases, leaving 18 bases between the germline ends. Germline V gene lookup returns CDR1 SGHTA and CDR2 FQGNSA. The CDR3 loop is CASTRDRRSPGELFF. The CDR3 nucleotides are TGTGCCAGCACCCGAGACAGGAGGTCCCCCGGGGAGCTGTTTTTT.

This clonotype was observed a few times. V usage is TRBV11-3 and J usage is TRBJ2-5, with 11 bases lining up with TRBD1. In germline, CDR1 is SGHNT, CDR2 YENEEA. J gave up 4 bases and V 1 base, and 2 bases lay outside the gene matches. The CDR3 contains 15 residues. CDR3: CASSLGGTGGETQYF. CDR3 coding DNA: TGTGCCAGCAGCTTAGGTGGGACAGGGGGAGAGACCCAGTACTTC. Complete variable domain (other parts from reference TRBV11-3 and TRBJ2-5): EAGVVQSPRYKIIEKKQPVAFWCNPISGHNTLYWYLQNLGQGPELLIRYENEEAVDDSQLPKDRFSAERLKGVDSTLKIQPAELGDSAVYLCASSLGGTGGETQYFGPGTRLLVL.

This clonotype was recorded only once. The CDR3 nucleotides read TGTGCCAGCAGTTTTAACCGGGACAGGGGGCACGAGCAGTACTTC. Translated: CASSFNRDRGHEQYF. The genes are TRBV27 and TRBJ2-7; 12 bases are shared with TRBD1. The trim removed 3 bases at V and 5 bases at J, leaving 5 bases unmatched. The CDR3 sequence is 15 residues long. Germline assignment: CDR1 MNHEY and CDR2 SMNVEV (reference sequence).

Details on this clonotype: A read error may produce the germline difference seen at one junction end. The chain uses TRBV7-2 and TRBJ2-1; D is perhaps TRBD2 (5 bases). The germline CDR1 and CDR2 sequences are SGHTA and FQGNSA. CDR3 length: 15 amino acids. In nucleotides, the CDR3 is TGTGCCAGCACCTTAGCGATGAACAGCTACAATGAGCAGTTCTTC. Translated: CASTLAMNSYNEQFF. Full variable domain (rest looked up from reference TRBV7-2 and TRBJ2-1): GAGVSQSPSNKVTEKGKDVELRCDPISGHTALYWYRQSLGQGLEFLIYFQGNSAPDKSGLPSDRFSAERTGGSVSTLTIQRTQQEDSAVYLCASTLAMNSYNEQFFGPGTRLTVL.

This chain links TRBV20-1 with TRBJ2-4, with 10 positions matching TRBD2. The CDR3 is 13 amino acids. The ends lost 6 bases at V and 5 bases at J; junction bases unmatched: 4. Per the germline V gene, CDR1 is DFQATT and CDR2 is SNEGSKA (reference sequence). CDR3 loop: CSAIAGGENIQYF. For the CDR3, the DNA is TGCAGTGCAATAGCGGGGGGCGAAAACATTCAGTACTTC.

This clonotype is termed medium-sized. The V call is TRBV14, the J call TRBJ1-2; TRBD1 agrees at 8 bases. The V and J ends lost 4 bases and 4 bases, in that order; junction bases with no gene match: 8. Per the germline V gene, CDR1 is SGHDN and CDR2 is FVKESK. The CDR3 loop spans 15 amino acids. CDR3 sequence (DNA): TGTGCCAGCAGCCGACGACAGGGGAGTGTCTATGGCTACACCTTC. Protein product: CASSRRQGSVYGYTF.

CDR3 sequence: CASSPGLAGEGEQYF. In DNA form, the CDR3 reads TGTGCCAGTTCGCCGGGACTAGCGGGAGAGGGCGAGCAGTACTTC. The chain joins TRBV18 to TRBJ2-7; TRBD2 matches 14 bases. Germline lookup yields CDR1 KGHSH and CDR2 LQKENI. V was clipped by 9 bases and J by 6 bases; unmatched bases: 10. This CDR3 comprises 15 residues.

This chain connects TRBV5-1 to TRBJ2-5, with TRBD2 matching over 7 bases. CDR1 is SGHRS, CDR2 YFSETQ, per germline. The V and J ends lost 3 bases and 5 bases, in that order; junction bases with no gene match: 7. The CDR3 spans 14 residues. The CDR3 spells CASSSPGTIETQYF. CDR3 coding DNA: TGCGCCAGCAGCTCCCCCGGGACTATTGAGACCCAGTACTTC.